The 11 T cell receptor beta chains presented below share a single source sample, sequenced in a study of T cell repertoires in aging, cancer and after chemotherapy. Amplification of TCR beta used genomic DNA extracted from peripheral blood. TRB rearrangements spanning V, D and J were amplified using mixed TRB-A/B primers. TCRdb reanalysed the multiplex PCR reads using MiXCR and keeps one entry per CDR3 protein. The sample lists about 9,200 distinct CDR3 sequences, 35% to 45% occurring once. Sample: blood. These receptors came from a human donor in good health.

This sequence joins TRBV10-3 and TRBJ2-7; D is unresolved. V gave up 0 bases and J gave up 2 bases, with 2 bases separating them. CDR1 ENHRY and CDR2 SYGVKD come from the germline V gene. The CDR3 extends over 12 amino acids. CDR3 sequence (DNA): TGTGCCATCAGTGAGTCTCCCTACGAGCAGTACTTC. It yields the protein CAISESPYEQYF.

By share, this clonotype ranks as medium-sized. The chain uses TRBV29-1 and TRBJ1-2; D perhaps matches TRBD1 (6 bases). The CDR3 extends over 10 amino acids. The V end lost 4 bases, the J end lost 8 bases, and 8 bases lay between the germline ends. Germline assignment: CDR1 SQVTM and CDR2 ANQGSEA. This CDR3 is CSVGGQGYTF. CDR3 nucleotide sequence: TGCAGCGTTGGAGGACAGGGCTACACCTTC. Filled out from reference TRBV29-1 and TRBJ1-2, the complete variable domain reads SAVISQKPSRDICQRGTSLTIQCQVDSQVTMMFWYRQQPGQSLTLIATANQGSEATYESGFVIDKFPISRPNLTFSTLTVSNMSPEDSSIYLCSVGGQGYTFGSGTRLTVV.

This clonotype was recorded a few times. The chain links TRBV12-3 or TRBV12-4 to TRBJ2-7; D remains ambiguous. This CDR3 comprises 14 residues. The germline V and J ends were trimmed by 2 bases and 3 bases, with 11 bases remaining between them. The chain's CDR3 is CASSLLGLDYEQYF. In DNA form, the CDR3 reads TGTGCCAGCAGTTTACTTGGCTTAGACTACGAGCAGTACTTC.

The CDR3 sequence is CASSYSGVYGKNTEAFF. The CDR3 nucleotides read TGTGCCAGCAGTTACTCAGGGGTCTACGGAAAGAACACTGAAGCTTTCTTT. The rearrangement uses TRBV6-5 and TRBJ1-1, with D possibly being TRBD1 (5 bases). CDR3 length equals 17 residues. CDR1 MNHEY and CDR2 SVGAGI come from the germline V gene. Trimming removed 0 bases at V and 1 base at J, with 15 bases between.

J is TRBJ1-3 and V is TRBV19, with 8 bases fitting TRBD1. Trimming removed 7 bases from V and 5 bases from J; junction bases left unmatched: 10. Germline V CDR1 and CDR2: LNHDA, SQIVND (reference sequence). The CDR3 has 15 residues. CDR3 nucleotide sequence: TGTGCCAGTACCACGCAGGGGGCTTCGAGAAACACCATATATTTT. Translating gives CASTTQGASRNTIYF.

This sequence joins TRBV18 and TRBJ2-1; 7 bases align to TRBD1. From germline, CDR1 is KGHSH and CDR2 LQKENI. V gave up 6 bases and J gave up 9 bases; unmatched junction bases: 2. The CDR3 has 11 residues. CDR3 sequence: CASSPGGEQFF. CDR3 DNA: TGTGCCAGCTCCCCAGGGGGTGAGCAGTTCTTC.

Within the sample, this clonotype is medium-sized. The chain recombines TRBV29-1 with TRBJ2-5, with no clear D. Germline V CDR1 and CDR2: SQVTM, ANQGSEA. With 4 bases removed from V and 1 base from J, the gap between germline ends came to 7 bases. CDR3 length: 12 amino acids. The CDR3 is CSVVTSQETQYF. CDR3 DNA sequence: TGCAGCGTTGTAACAAGCCAAGAGACCCAGTACTTC.

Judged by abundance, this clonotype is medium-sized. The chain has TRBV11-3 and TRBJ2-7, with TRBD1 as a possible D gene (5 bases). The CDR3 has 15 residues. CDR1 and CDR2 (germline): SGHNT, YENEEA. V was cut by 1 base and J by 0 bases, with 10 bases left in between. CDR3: CASSLAQAASYEQYF. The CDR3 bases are TGTGCCAGCAGCTTAGCACAGGCCGCCTCCTACGAGCAGTACTTC.

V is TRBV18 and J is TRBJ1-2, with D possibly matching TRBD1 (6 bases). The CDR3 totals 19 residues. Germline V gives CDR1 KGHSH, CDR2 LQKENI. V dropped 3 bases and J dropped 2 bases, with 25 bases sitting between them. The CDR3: CASSPPLLIRDTGNYGYTF. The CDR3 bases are TGTGCCAGCTCACCGCCGTTGCTTATCCGGGACACAGGGAACTATGGCTACACCTTC.

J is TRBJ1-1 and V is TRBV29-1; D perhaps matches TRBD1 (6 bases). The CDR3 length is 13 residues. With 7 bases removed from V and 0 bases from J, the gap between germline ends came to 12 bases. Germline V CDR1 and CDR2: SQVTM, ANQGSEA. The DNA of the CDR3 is TGCAGCGCGGGGGGGGGCATGAACACTGAAGCTTTCTTT. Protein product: CSAGGGMNTEAFF.

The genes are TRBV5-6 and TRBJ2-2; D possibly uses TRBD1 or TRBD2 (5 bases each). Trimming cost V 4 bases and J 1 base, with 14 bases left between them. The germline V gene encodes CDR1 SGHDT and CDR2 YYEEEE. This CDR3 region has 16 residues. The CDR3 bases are TGTGCCAGCAGCCCACCGGGGCTACTGAACACCGGGGAGCTGTTTTTT. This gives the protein CASSPPGLLNTGELFF.